The source of this T cell receptor (beta chain) is a study of cytomegalovirus exposure and HLA in healthy donors. General study points: CMV serostatus was the sole immune exposure information available. The study dropped some indistinguishable V segments, TRBV6-2 and TRBV6-3 among them. Clonal expansion was found to be greater in HLA-associated TCR beta chains than in equally common others in a later analysis. In an earlier analysis, about 87% or about 30%: the productive usage of most TCR beta V segments.

Primers included in the PCR were 60 Vbeta and 13 Jbeta primers. Method: immunoSEQ multiplex PCR; TCRdb's copy keeps in-frame clones and lacks some. The sample shows 150,000 to 200,000 clones, around 79% of them seen only once. V was pared by 2 bases and J by 5 bases, with 10 bases of the junction left unmatched. Germline V gene sequence: CDR1 SGHTS, CDR2 YDEGEE. This CDR3 spans 15 amino acids. Points on this clone: Its antigen is not identified.

V usage is TRBV5-8 and J usage is TRBJ2-7; 7 nucleotides match TRBD1. Input material: PBMCs. This TCR was sampled from a woman between 50 and 59 years old in good health and CMV-seronegative. The CDR3 DNA is TGTGCCAGCAGCTTCGGAGACAGGGAACTCGACGAGCAGTACTTC. Translated, it gives CASSFGDRELDEQYF. The full variable domain, its missing parts supplied by reference TRBV5-8 and TRBJ2-7, is EAGVTQSPTHLIKTRGQQATLRCSPISGHTSVYWYQQALGLGLQFLLWYDEGEERNRGNFPPRFSGRQFPNYSSELNVNALELEDSALYLCASSFGDRELDEQYFGPGTRLTVT.